This passage covers 19 T cell receptor beta chains from one sample sequenced in a study of T cells in Graves' hyperthyroidism and ophthalmopathy. RNA transcripts were the template for amplifying TCR beta CDR3 regions. When the TCR CDR3 underwent first-round RT-PCR, the HTBI primer set was used. TCRdb ran MiXCR on the multiplex PCR reads and lists one entry per CDR3 protein. This table has a few hundred thousand distinct CDR3 sequences, around a sixth appearing once. The sequenced material came from blood. The source is a woman in her twenties or thirties with Graves' hyperthyroidism.

In its sample, this clonotype was seen many times. This sequence joins TRBV7-9 and TRBJ2-1, with TRBD2 identical over 10 bases. Germline-derived CDR1 and CDR2 are SEHNR and FQNEAQ (reference sequence). The CDR3 contains 18 residues. J was trimmed by 9 bases and V by 1 base; bases with no gene match: 15. The CDR3 is CASSLVGPSGSNRGEQFF. The CDR3 DNA sequence: TGTGCCAGCAGCTTAGTTGGGCCTAGCGGGAGTAATCGGGGTGAGCAGTTCTTC.

The chain employs TRBV9 and TRBJ2-1; 8 bases map to TRBD1. CDR3 size: 15 residues. Losses at the gene ends were 2 bases for V and 8 bases for J; bases not matched to a gene: 9. CDR1 and CDR2 from the germline V gene are SGDLS and YYNGEE. The CDR3 reads CASSVDQGALDEQFF. The CDR3 DNA reads as TGTGCCAGCAGCGTGGACCAGGGGGCCTTGGATGAGCAGTTCTTC.

This chain uses TRBV19 with TRBJ2-1; 9 positions match TRBD2. V lost 5 bases and J lost 0; bases outside the gene matches: 8. CDR3 length: 17 residues. CDR1 is LNHDA and CDR2 is SQIVND in the germline V gene (reference sequence). The CDR3 loop reads CASSSSGDSYSYNEQFF. The DNA of the CDR3 is TGTGCCAGTAGTTCTAGCGGGGATTCGTACTCCTACAATGAGCAGTTCTTC. The full variable domain, completed using reference TRBV19 and TRBJ2-1, is DGGITQSPKYLFRKEGQNVTLSCEQNLNHDAMYWYRQDPGQGLRLIYYSQIVNDFQKGDIAEGYSVSREKKESFPLTVTSAQKNPTAFYLCASSSSGDSYSYNEQFFGPGTRLTVL.

This clonotype was seen ten or more times. This chain connects TRBV30 to TRBJ2-1, with D unresolved. CDR3 length equals 14 residues. Germline CDR1 GTSNPN, CDR2 SVGIG (reference sequence). V was trimmed by 4 bases and J by 2 bases, leaving 12 bases between them. The CDR3 here is CAWTGVPTYNEQFF. The CDR3, as DNA: TGTGCCTGGACTGGGGTCCCGACCTACAATGAGCAGTTCTTC. Full variable domain (outside the CDR3, taken from reference TRBV30 and TRBJ2-1): SQTIHQWPATLVQPVGSPLSLECTVEGTSNPNLYWYRQAAGRGLQLLFYSVGIGQISSEVPQNLSASRPQDRQFILSSKKLLLSDSGFYLCAWTGVPTYNEQFFGPGTRLTVL.

V is TRBV4-1 and J is TRBJ2-1; the match to TRBD2 covers 9 bases. The germline gives CDR1 MGHRA, CDR2 YSYEKL. CDR3 length: 13 amino acids. Trimming removed 8 bases from V and 9 bases from J; junction bases left unmatched: 8. The DNA for the CDR3 is TGCGCCAGCGGATCCGGGACTAGCTCTGAGCAGTTCTTC. It specifies CASGSGTSSEQFF.

This clonotype was detected a few times. DNA of the CDR3: TGCGCCAGCAGCCAAAGGACAGGGGGAACTGAAGCTTTCTTT. As protein: CASSQRTGGTEAFF. V gene TRBV4-1 combines with J gene TRBJ1-1, with 10 bases matching TRBD1. CDR1 and CDR2 from the germline V gene are MGHRA and YSYEKL. The junction had 2 bases not matched to a gene; V was cut back by 2 bases and J by 5 bases. The CDR3 covers 14 residues.

This clonotype was picked up a small number of times. The chain couples TRBV6-1 to TRBJ2-7; tentatively, D is TRBD1 (6 bases). This CDR3 has 13 residues. Germline lookup yields CDR1 MNHNS and CDR2 SASEGT. The V end lost 5 bases, the J end lost 6 bases, and 14 bases lay between the germline ends. The chain's CDR3 is CASSHPLGGEQYF. CDR3 nucleotides: TGTGCCAGCAGTCACCCTTTAGGGGGCGAGCAGTACTTC.

CDR3 amino acids: CASSEAKGVNSPLHF. The DNA of the CDR3 is TGTGCCAGCAGTGAAGCGAAGGGGGTTAATTCACCCCTCCACTTT. The chain joins TRBV6-1 to TRBJ1-6, with D perhaps TRBD1 (6 bases). The germline gives CDR1 MNHNS, CDR2 SASEGT. This CDR3 contains 15 residues. Between the trimmed V and J ends, which lost 0 bases and 6 bases, there was a span of 9 bases.

The chain couples TRBV12-3 or TRBV12-4 to TRBJ1-2, with 7 bases aligning to TRBD1. The junction had 15 bases not matched to a gene; V was cut back by 6 bases and J by 14 bases. The CDR3 has 13 amino acids. CDR3 sequence (DNA): TGTGCCAGCAGCCCTACGGACAGGACGACGGAAACCTTC. Its translation is CASSPTDRTTETF.

This rearrangement joins TRBV15 to TRBJ2-1; 9 bases are shared with TRBD2. The CDR3 contains 15 residues. Germline CDR1 LNHNV, CDR2 YYDKDF (reference sequence). Trimming cost V 5 bases and J 8 bases; bases outside gene matches: 10. The CDR3 DNA reads TGTGCCACCAGCGACCGGGCGGGAGGGCCCGATGAGCAGTTCTTC. This codes for CATSDRAGGPDEQFF.

This clonotype was seen at least ten times. CDR3 loop: CSARDHRTETQQYF. As DNA, the CDR3 is TGCAGTGCTAGAGATCACAGGACAGAGACGCAGCAGTACTTC. The V call is TRBV20-1, the J call TRBJ2-7, with a weak D call TRBD1 (6 bases). The CDR3 covers 14 residues. With 0 bases removed from V and 8 bases from J, the gap between germline ends came to 17 bases. The germline V gene encodes CDR1 DFQATT and CDR2 SNEGSKA (reference sequence).

This clonotype was detected only a few times. The CDR3, as DNA: TGTGCCAGCAGGGAGGACAGGGGAAGGGGAGCTTTCTTT. Its protein is CASREDRGRGAFF. V usage is TRBV6-1 and J usage is TRBJ1-1, with 9 bases matching TRBD1. Germline CDR1 reads MNHNS; CDR2 reads SASEGT. V lost 6 bases, J lost 10 bases, and 9 bases stayed unmatched. This CDR3 comprises 13 residues.

In regard to this clonotype: A much larger clone lies a single base off, so this may be a read error. The conserved phenylalanine or tryptophan normally closing the CDR3 is absent here, so this likely arose from a read error. The CDR3: CASRRYRGNTEAFL. Written as DNA, the CDR3 is TGTGCCAGCAGACGGTACAGGGGTAACACTGAAGCTTTCCTT. This chain links TRBV6-1 with TRBJ1-1; TRBD1 aligns across 7 bases. Germline V gene lookup returns CDR1 MNHNS and CDR2 SASEGT. This CDR3 region has 14 residues. J lost 2 bases, V lost 6 bases, and 6 bases had no gene match.

DNA for the CDR3: TGTGCCAGTAGTGAGCCTAGCGGGTACAATGAGCAGTTCTTC. Amino acids: CASSEPSGYNEQFF. The genes are TRBV19 and TRBJ2-1; TRBD2 matches at 8 bases. V lost 5 bases, J lost 4 bases, and 4 bases stayed unmatched. The CDR3 totals 14 residues. Germline CDR1 reads LNHDA; CDR2 reads SQIVND (reference sequence).

In the case of this clonotype: A much larger clonotype is one base distant, so this may be a read error. The chain joins TRBV9 to TRBJ2-7; a weak D match, TRBD2 (5 bases). V shed 4 bases and J shed 7 bases, with 21 bases lying between them. This CDR3 region has 15 residues. CDR1 is SGDLS and CDR2 is YYNGEE in the germline V gene. CDR3 DNA sequence: TGTGCCAGCAGCCCGAGCGGAATTAGTAAGGGTGAGCAGTACTTC. It codes for CASSPSGISKGEQYF. Drawing the rest from reference TRBV9 and TRBJ2-7, the complete variable domain is DSGVTQTPKHLITATGQRVTLRCSPRSGDLSVYWYQQSLDQGLQFLIQYYNGEERAKGNILERFSAQQFPDLHSELNLSSLELGDSALYFCASSPSGISKGEQYFGPGTRLTVT.

This clonotype showed up just a few times. The CDR3 carries no conserved terminal phenylalanine or tryptophan, so it likely arises from a read error. This chain uses TRBV5-6 with TRBJ1-2; no firm D call. The CDR3 contains 18 residues. Germline CDR1 and CDR2: SGHDT and YYEEEE. V gave up 0 bases and J gave up 0 bases, with 18 bases separating them. CDR3 loop: CASSLAPRLKGPNYGYTS. The CDR3 DNA reads as TGTGCCAGCAGCTTGGCCCCCCGGCTAAAGGGTCCTAACTATGGCTACACCTCC.

This clonotype came up many times. The chain joins TRBV5-4 to TRBJ2-2, with 7 bases that match TRBD2. CDR1 SGHNT and CDR2 YYREEE come from the germline V gene (reference sequence). Unmatched junction bases numbered 8, after V lost 3 bases and J lost 6 bases. The CDR3 sequence is 15 residues long. The CDR3 nucleotides read TGTGCCAGCAGCTCAAAAGCTAGCGGTCCCGGGGAGCTGTTTTTT. As protein: CASSSKASGPGELFF.

This clonotype showed up many times. This sequence joins TRBV6-1 and TRBJ2-1; TRBD2 aligns across 12 bases. The junction had 7 bases not matched to a gene; V was cut back by 5 bases and J by 8 bases. CDR3 length equals 15 residues. Germline V CDR1 and CDR2: MNHNS, SASEGT. The CDR3 reads CASSPTSGRYHEQFF. CDR3 coding DNA: TGTGCCAGCAGTCCGACTAGCGGGAGATACCATGAGCAGTTCTTC.

The V call is TRBV5-1, the J call TRBJ1-1; D unresolved. The CDR3 consists of 18 residues. The germline V gene has CDR1 SGHRS and CDR2 YFSETQ. The V gene lost 0 bases and the J gene lost 1 base, with 19 bases spanning the gap. DNA for the CDR3: TGCGCCAGCAGCTTGGGTCAGAGGCAGTGGATGAGGAACACTGAAGCTTTCTTT. It encodes CASSLGQRQWMRNTEAFF. Using reference TRBV5-1 and TRBJ1-1 for the parts outside the CDR3, the full variable domain is KAGVTQTPRYLIKTRGQQVTLSCSPISGHRSVSWYQQTPGQGLQFLFEYFSETQRNKGNFPGRFSGRQFSNSRSEMNVSTLELGDSALYLCASSLGQRQWMRNTEAFFGQGTRLTVV.